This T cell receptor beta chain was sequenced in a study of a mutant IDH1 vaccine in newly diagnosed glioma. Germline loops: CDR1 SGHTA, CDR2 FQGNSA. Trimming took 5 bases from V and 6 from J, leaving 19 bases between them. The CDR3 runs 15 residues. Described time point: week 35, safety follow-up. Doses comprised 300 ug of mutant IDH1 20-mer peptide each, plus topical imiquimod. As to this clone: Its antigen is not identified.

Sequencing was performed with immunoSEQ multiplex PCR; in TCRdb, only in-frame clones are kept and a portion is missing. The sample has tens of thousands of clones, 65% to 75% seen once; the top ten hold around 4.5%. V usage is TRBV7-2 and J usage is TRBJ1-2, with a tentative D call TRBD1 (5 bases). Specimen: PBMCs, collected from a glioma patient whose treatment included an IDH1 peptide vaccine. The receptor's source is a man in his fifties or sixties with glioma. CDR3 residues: CASSQSPAGGDGYTF. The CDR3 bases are TGTGCCAGCAGCCAAAGCCCGGCGGGGGGTGATGGCTACACCTTC.